Presented here are 32 T cell receptor beta chains from one specimen sequenced in a study of CD8 T cells in Susac syndrome (dated by TCRdb to the late 2010s). Library creation used the immunoSEQ multiplex PCR assay. RNA was extracted using the RNeasy kit, and roughly 0.5 to 1 ug of the RNA was reverse transcribed with random hexamers. Using fastp at Q25 and MiXCR, TCRdb reprocessed the public reads and kept productive beta chains. Rows matching on CDR3 protein sequence are summarized as one entry with the most common DNA and genes. In all, the sample holds roughly 200,000 distinct CDR3 sequences, and approximately 95% of those were seen once. 0.15% to 0.2% of the sample is in the top ten clones. The sample consisted of CD8+ T cells from PBMCs. Source of these receptors: a human donor with multiple sclerosis.

Here the CDR3 reads CASSGGQANEKLFF. CDR3 bases: TGTGCCAGCAGCGGGGGACAGGCTAATGAAAAACTGTTTTTT. The J gene is TRBJ1-4, the V gene TRBV9; 8 bases map to TRBD1. The CDR3 covers 14 residues. The V segment lost 3 bases and the J segment 3 bases; nucleotides outside the gene matches: 1. The germline CDR1 and CDR2 sequences are SGDLS and YYNGEE.

This clonotype was detected once. The chain has TRBV20-1 and TRBJ2-3; the match to TRBD2 covers 12 bases. In germline, CDR1 is DFQATT, CDR2 SNEGSKA (reference sequence). The J segment lost 0 bases and the V segment lost 3 bases, leaving 4 bases of the junction unmatched. This CDR3 has 16 amino acids. CDR3 bases: TGCAGTGCTAGGACTAGCGGGGGCATTAGCACAGATACGCAGTATTTT. Translation gives CSARTSGGISTDTQYF.

The table lists this clonotype with a count of one. The CDR3 nucleotides read TGTGCCAGCAGCGTAGACGCGGGGCCCCCCAATGAAAAACTGTTTTTT. It codes for CASSVDAGPPNEKLFF. The V and J genes are TRBV9 and TRBJ1-4, with D perhaps TRBD1 (5 bases). The ends were cut back, 0 bases at V and 5 bases at J, with 14 bases in the middle. This CDR3 has 16 residues. Germline V gives CDR1 SGDLS, CDR2 YYNGEE.

This sequence joins TRBV15 and TRBJ2-7; D is ambiguous. CDR3 size: 14 residues. Per the germline V gene, CDR1 is LNHNV and CDR2 is YYDKDF (reference sequence). V lost 0 bases to trimming and J lost 4 bases, with 10 bases between them. The CDR3 sequence is CATSRDGQSYEQYF. The CDR3 nucleotides are TGTGCCACCAGCAGAGATGGGCAGAGTTACGAGCAGTACTTC.

Concerning this clonotype itself: It is unclear where the CDR3 begins or ends on the DNA, so no DNA is shown, and the CDR3 is as TCRdb lists it. The gene calls are TRBV27 and TRBJ2-5; the listed D gene, TRBD2, was not tested against the DNA. Termini included, the CDR3 measures 15 amino acids. The V gene's germline CDR1 is MNHEY and CDR2 SMNVEV (reference sequence). The CDR3 reads CASSHTWGRGADKYF.

The chain links TRBV29-1 to TRBJ2-2; D uncertain. CDR1 and CDR2 (germline): SQVTM, ANQGSEA. Trimming cost V 6 bases and J 6 bases, with 8 bases left between them. This CDR3 is 11 amino acids long. This chain's CDR3 is CSVRKSGELFF. For the CDR3, the DNA is TGCAGCGTCCGGAAGTCCGGGGAGCTGTTTTTT.

J is TRBJ2-3 and V is TRBV9; no definite D call. Trimming removed 9 bases at V and 0 bases at J, with 8 bases between. Germline lookup yields CDR1 SGDLS and CDR2 YYNGEE. The CDR3 is 12 residues long. For the CDR3, the DNA is TGTGCCATCGTATTTAGCACAGATACGCAGTATTTT. It yields the protein CAIVFSTDTQYF.

The J gene is TRBJ2-1, the V gene TRBV2; TRBD2 matches 14 bases. Trimming cost V 3 bases and J 8 bases; bases outside gene matches: 3. CDR1 is SNHLY, CDR2 FYNNEI, per germline. The length of the CDR3 is 15 residues. The CDR3 here is CASSDGTSGRYEQFF. The CDR3 DNA sequence: TGTGCCAGCAGTGACGGGACTAGCGGGAGATATGAGCAGTTCTTC.

This CDR3 reads CASSIGPYNQPQHF. In DNA form, the CDR3 reads TGTGCCAGTAGTATAGGACCGTACAATCAGCCCCAGCATTTT. The chain has TRBV19 and TRBJ1-5; D uncertain. Germline loops: CDR1 LNHDA, CDR2 SQIVND (reference sequence). This CDR3 has 14 amino acids. Between the trimmed V and J ends, which lost 1 base and 3 bases, there was a span of 7 bases.

This chain links TRBV27 with TRBJ2-2; D unclear. CDR1 is MNHEY, CDR2 SMNVEV, per germline (reference sequence). Trimming removed 5 bases at V and 3 bases at J, with 4 bases between. CDR3 length: 12 residues. CDR3 sequence reads: CASSRDTGELFF. The DNA of the CDR3 is TGTGCCAGCAGTCGAGACACCGGGGAGCTGTTTTTT.

Only one count was recorded for this clonotype. The chain has TRBV15 and TRBJ2-1, with D possibly being TRBD1 (5 bases). V was cut by 4 bases and J by 3 bases, with 13 bases left in between. CDR3 length equals 15 residues. Germline values: CDR1 LNHNV, CDR2 YYDKDF (reference sequence). This chain's CDR3 is CATSKSRVGYNEQFF. Written as DNA, the CDR3 is TGTGCCACCAGCAAAAGCAGGGTTGGCTACAATGAGCAGTTCTTC.

The V call is TRBV29-1, the J call TRBJ2-7; TRBD2 aligns across 11 bases. J gave up 5 bases and V 6 bases, and 6 bases lay outside the gene matches. The CDR3 is made up of 13 amino acids. Germline lookup yields CDR1 SQVTM and CDR2 ANQGSEA. The CDR3, as DNA: TGCAGCGTGGCGACTAGCGGGACCAACGAGCAGTACTTC. It translates to CSVATSGTNEQYF.

V usage is TRBV24-1 and J usage is TRBJ2-7; TRBD2 is a possible D gene (6 bases). CDR3 length: 15 residues. Germline CDR1 KGHDR, CDR2 SFDVKD. The V and J ends lost 9 bases and 3 bases respectively, with 20 bases between them. The chain's CDR3 is CATQKRRRRVYEQYF. The CDR3 coding sequence is TGTGCCACCCAAAAAAGGAGAAGGAGGGTCTACGAGCAGTACTTC.

V usage is TRBV7-8 and J usage is TRBJ2-5; the match to TRBD1 covers 7 bases. V shed 1 base, J shed 1 base, and the junction held 6 bases outside the gene matches. The CDR3 totals 16 residues. CDR1 SGHVS and CDR2 FQNEAQ come from the germline V gene. The CDR3 DNA reads TGTGCCAGCAGCTTAGGAGCCTGGGACAGCCAAGAGACCCAGTACTTC. Amino acids: CASSLGAWDSQETQYF.

The rearrangement links TRBV20-1 to TRBJ2-3; 7 bases agree with TRBD1. The V and J ends lost 4 bases and 0 bases, in that order; junction bases with no gene match: 7. This CDR3 has 15 residues. Germline loops: CDR1 DFQATT, CDR2 SNEGSKA (reference sequence). CDR3 amino acids: CSATNRDRSTDTQYF. CDR3 sequence (DNA): TGCAGTGCTACAAACCGGGACAGAAGCACAGATACGCAGTATTTT.

The chain combines TRBV20-1 with TRBJ2-1, with 7 bases that match TRBD2. The CDR3 is 18 residues long. Trimming removed 4 bases from V and 7 bases from J; junction bases left unmatched: 22. Germline CDR1 is DFQATT and CDR2 is SNEGSKA (reference sequence). CDR3 coding DNA: TGCAGTGCTAAATCAATTGGGTGGGAGGGGTCGGAGATTAATGAGCAGTTCTTC. Encoded protein: CSAKSIGWEGSEINEQFF.

The chain joins TRBV30 to TRBJ2-2, with D perhaps TRBD1 (6 bases). Looked up from germline, CDR1 is GTSNPN and CDR2 is SVGIG (reference sequence). The V and J ends lost 7 bases and 1 base respectively, with 10 bases between them. CDR3 length: 13 amino acids. CDR3 sequence (DNA): TGTGCCTTCACACAGGGGAACACCGGGGAGCTGTTTTTT. As protein: CAFTQGNTGELFF.

This chain links TRBV7-3 with TRBJ2-2; unclear D gene. Germline values: CDR1 SGHTA, CDR2 FQGTGA. V shed 4 bases and J shed 6 bases, with 12 bases lying between them. The length of the CDR3 is 14 residues. This CDR3 reads CASSSSGGSGELFF. In DNA, the CDR3 is TGTGCCAGCAGCTCGTCTGGTGGCTCCGGGGAGCTGTTTTTT.

The J gene is TRBJ1-2, the V gene TRBV4-1; TRBD1 might be the D (5 bases). V was cut by 1 base and J by 4 bases, with 13 bases left in between. Germline CDR1 is MGHRA and CDR2 is YSYEKL. The CDR3 loop spans 15 amino acids. CDR3 amino acids: CASSQVQGGSYGYTF. CDR3 DNA sequence: TGCGCCAGCAGCCAAGTCCAGGGCGGTAGCTATGGCTACACCTTC.

This chain links TRBV11-2 with TRBJ2-7; D might be TRBD2 (6 bases). The CDR3 spans 14 residues. CDR1 SGHAT and CDR2 FQNNGV come from the germline V gene. V was clipped by 6 bases and J by 7 bases, with 19 bases between them. The CDR3 DNA is TGTGCCAGCAGTACTAGGGACTCCGGCTTTGAGCAGTACTTC. It yields the protein CASSTRDSGFEQYF.

The chain uses TRBV25-1 and TRBJ1-5; D is undetermined. The CDR3 is made up of 14 amino acids. Germline assignment: CDR1 MGHDK and CDR2 SYGVNS. V lost 1 base to trimming and J lost 3 bases, with 7 bases between them. CDR3: CASSELGFNQPQHF. CDR3 DNA sequence: TGTGCCAGCAGTGAATTAGGCTTCAATCAGCCCCAGCATTTT. Looking up the rest from reference TRBV25-1 and TRBJ1-5 gives the full variable domain: EADIYQTPRYLVIGTGKKITLECSQTMGHDKMYWYQQDPGMELHLIHYSYGVNSTEKGDLSSESTVSRIRTEHFPLTLESARPSHTSQYLCASSELGFNQPQHFGDGTRLSIL.

This chain links TRBV27 with TRBJ1-5, with unresolved D. V was pared by 10 bases and J by 6 bases, with 4 bases between. Germline V gene lookup returns CDR1 MNHEY and CDR2 SMNVEV (reference sequence). This CDR3 contains 9 residues. CDR3: CATGQPQHF. In nucleotides, the CDR3 is TGTGCCACTGGTCAGCCCCAGCATTTT.

This rearrangement joins TRBV7-6 to TRBJ2-7, with D perhaps being TRBD1 or TRBD2 (6 bases each). This CDR3 region has 17 residues. V lost 0 bases to trimming and J lost 2 bases, with 17 bases between them. Germline-derived CDR1 and CDR2 are SGHVS and FNYEAQ. CDR3 bases: TGTGCCAGCAGCTTAGCGGTAGGAGGGGGTGCCCCCTACGAGCAGTACTTC. It is translated as CASSLAVGGGAPYEQYF.

The chain has TRBV5-1 and TRBJ2-2, with unresolved D. Trimming took off 5 bases at V and 6 bases at J, with 11 bases between the two ends. Per the germline V gene, CDR1 is SGHRS and CDR2 is YFSETQ. The CDR3 extends over 13 amino acids. This CDR3 reads CASRQLRPGELFF. The CDR3 DNA sequence: TGCGCCAGCAGGCAACTTCGTCCCGGGGAGCTGTTTTTT.

This clonotype was picked up one time. The chain employs TRBV27 and TRBJ2-7, with 7 bases aligning to TRBD1. The V gene's germline CDR1 is MNHEY and CDR2 SMNVEV (reference sequence). The ends lost 5 bases at V and 3 bases at J; junction bases unmatched: 22. The CDR3 runs to 19 residues. The CDR3 DNA is TGTGCCAGCAGTCCGAATCAACCCCATCCGACAGGGCATATCTACGAGCAGTACTTC. This sequence encodes CASSPNQPHPTGHIYEQYF.

This chain connects TRBV9 to TRBJ1-4; no clear D gene. CDR3 length: 15 residues. Germline CDR1 reads SGDLS; CDR2 reads YYNGEE. The ends were cut back, 0 bases at V and 0 bases at J, with 6 bases in the middle. The CDR3 spells CASSVALATNEKLFF. In nucleotides, the CDR3 is TGTGCCAGCAGCGTAGCATTAGCAACTAATGAAAAACTGTTTTTT.

The chain links TRBV4-1 to TRBJ2-5; D unresolved. The CDR3 is 14 amino acids. Germline loops: CDR1 MGHRA, CDR2 YSYEKL. Trimming left V 3 bases short and J 0 bases short, with 8 bases between. DNA of the CDR3: TGCGCCAGCAGCCACCACCGGGACCAAGAGACCCAGTACTTC. This encodes CASSHHRDQETQYF.

J is TRBJ2-2 and V is TRBV7-8; D possibly corresponds to TRBD2 (5 bases). The CDR3 loop spans 14 amino acids. From germline, CDR1 is SGHVS and CDR2 FQNEAQ. The V gene lost 11 bases and the J gene lost 7 bases, with 20 bases spanning the gap. The CDR3 spells CAGKAEKWGGELFF. The CDR3 coding sequence is TGTGCCGGCAAAGCGGAGAAATGGGGCGGGGAGCTGTTTTTT.

This chain links TRBV5-1 with TRBJ2-3; TRBD1 aligns across 10 bases. Germline trimming cut 4 bases from V and 5 bases from J; bases unmatched to any gene: 7. CDR3 length: 15 residues. Per germline, CDR1 SGHRS and CDR2 YFSETQ. In DNA form, the CDR3 reads TGCGCCAGCAGCCCGGACAGGGGGATTCGAGATACGCAGTATTTT. Its protein is CASSPDRGIRDTQYF.

This chain connects TRBV7-3 to TRBJ2-2; 9 bases fit TRBD1. V shed 2 bases and J 5 bases; nucleotides not matched to a gene: 3. Germline V CDR1 and CDR2: SGHTA, FQGTGA. The CDR3 has 15 residues. CDR3 loop: CASSLSGQGTGELFF. The CDR3 coding sequence is TGTGCCAGCAGCTTATCCGGACAGGGGACCGGGGAGCTGTTTTTT.

The chain joins TRBV6-5 to TRBJ2-1, with TRBD1 as a possible D gene (5 bases). V was clipped by 2 bases and J by 3 bases, with 11 bases between them. This CDR3 contains 15 residues. Germline V gene data show CDR1 as MNHEY and CDR2 as SVGAGI. The CDR3 coding sequence is TGTGCCAGCAGTTACAACCAGGACAACTACAATGAGCAGTTCTTC. Amino acid sequence: CASSYNQDNYNEQFF.

This chain joins TRBV20-1 and TRBJ1-4, with TRBD1 as a possible D gene (6 bases). The CDR3 covers 19 residues. Germline CDR1 is DFQATT and CDR2 is SNEGSKA (reference sequence). The V end was cut by 4 bases, the J end by 2 bases, with 26 bases between. CDR3 region: CSAMRFHGGPFLTNEKLFF. CDR3 sequence (DNA): TGCAGTGCTATGCGATTTCACGGGGGCCCCTTCTTGACTAATGAAAAACTGTTTTTT.